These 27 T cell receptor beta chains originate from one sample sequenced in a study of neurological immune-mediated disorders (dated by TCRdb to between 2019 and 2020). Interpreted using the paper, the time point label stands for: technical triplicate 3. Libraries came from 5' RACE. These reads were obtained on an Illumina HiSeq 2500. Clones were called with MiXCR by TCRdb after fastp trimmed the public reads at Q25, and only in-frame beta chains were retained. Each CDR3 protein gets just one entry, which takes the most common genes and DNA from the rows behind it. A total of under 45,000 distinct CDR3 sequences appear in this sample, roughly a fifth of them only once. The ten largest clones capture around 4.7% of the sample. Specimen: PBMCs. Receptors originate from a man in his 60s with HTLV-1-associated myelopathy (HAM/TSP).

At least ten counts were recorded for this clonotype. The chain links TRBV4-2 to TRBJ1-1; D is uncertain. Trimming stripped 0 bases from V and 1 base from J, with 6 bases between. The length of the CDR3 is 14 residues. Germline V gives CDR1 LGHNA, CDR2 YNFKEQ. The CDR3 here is CASSQDGKNTEAFF. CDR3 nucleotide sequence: TGTGCCAGCAGCCAAGATGGCAAGAACACTGAAGCTTTCTTT.

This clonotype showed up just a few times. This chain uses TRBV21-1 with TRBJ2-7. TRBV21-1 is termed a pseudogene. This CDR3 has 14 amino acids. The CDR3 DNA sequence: TGTGCCAGCAGCAAAGTGAGGCAGACCTACGAGCAGTACTTC. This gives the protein CASSKVRQTYEQYF.

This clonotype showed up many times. CDR3 region: CASSDYRQGMDSPLHF. CDR3 DNA sequence: TGTGCCAGCAGCGATTACCGACAGGGGATGGATTCACCCCTCCACTTT. This chain uses TRBV9 with TRBJ1-6, with TRBD1 identical over 8 bases. CDR1 is SGDLS and CDR2 is YYNGEE in the germline V gene. With V trimmed by 3 bases and J by 8 bases, 10 bases remained unmatched. The CDR3 has 16 residues.

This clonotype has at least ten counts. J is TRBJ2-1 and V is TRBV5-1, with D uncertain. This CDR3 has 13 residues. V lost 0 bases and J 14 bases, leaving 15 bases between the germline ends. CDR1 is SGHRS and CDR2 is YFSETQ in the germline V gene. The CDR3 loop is CASSLEGDGLEFF. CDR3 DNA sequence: TGCGCCAGCAGCTTGGAGGGTGACGGGTTGGAGTTCTTC.

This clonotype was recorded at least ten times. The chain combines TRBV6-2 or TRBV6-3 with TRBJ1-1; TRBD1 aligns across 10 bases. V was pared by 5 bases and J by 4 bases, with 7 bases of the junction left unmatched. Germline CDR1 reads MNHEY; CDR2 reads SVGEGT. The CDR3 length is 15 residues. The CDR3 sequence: CASSDRDRGSTEAFF. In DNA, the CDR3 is TGTGCCAGCAGTGACCGGGACAGGGGTAGCACTGAAGCTTTCTTT.

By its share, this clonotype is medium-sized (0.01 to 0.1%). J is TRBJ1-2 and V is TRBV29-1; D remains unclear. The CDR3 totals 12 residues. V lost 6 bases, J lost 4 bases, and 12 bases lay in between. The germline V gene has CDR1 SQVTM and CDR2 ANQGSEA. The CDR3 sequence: CSVQRAAYGYTF. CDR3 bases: TGCAGCGTCCAGAGGGCAGCCTATGGCTACACCTTC.

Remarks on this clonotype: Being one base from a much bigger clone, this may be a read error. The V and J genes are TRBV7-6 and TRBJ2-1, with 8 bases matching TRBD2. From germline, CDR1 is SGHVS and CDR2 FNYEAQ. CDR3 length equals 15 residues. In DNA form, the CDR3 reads TGTGACAGCAGCCCCTTAGCGGGGCCCTACAATGAGCAGTTCTTC. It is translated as CDSSPLAGPYNEQFF. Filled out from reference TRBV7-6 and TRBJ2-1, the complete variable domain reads GAGVSQSPRYKVTKRGQDVALRCDPISGHVSLYWYRQALGQGPEFLTYFNYEAQQDKSGLPNDRFSAERPEGSISTLTIQRTEQRDSAMYRCDSSPLAGPYNEQFFGPGTRLTVL.

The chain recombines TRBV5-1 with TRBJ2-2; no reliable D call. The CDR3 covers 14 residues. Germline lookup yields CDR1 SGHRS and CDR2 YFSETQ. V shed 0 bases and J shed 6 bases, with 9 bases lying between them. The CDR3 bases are TGCGCCAGCAGCTTGGCTCCGTCCGCCGGGGAGCTGTTTTTT. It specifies CASSLAPSAGELFF.

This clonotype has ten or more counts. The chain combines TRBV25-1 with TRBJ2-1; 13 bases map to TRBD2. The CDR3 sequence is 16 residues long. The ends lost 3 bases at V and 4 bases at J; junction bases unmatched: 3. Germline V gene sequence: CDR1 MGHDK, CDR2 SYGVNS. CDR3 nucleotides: TGTGCCAGCAGTGACTTGACTAGCGGGGGGTACAATGAGCAGTTCTTC. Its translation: CASSDLTSGGYNEQFF.

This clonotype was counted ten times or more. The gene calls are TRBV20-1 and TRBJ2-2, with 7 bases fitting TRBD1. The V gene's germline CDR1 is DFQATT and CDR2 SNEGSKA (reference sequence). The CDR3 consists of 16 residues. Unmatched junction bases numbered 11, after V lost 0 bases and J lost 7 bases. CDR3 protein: CSARDLGQLTGGELFF. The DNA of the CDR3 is TGCAGTGCTAGAGATTTGGGACAGCTAACCGGCGGGGAGCTGTTTTTT.

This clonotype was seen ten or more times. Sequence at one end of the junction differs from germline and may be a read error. In nucleotides, the CDR3 is TGTGTCAGCACCCCGCCGATAGCGGTTGCCCCTATTGGGAATGAGCAGTTCTTC. Amino acid sequence: CVSTPPIAVAPIGNEQFF. The chain has TRBV6-6 and TRBJ2-1, with a possible D match to TRBD2 (6 bases). CDR1 and CDR2 (germline): MNHNY, SVGAGI (reference sequence). The CDR3 runs 18 residues.

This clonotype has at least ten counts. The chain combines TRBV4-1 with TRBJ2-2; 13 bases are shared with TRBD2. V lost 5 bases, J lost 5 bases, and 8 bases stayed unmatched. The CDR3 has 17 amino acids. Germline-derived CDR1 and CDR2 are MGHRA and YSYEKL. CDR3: CASSKGLAGVLTGELFF. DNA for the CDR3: TGCGCCAGCAGCAAAGGACTAGCGGGAGTTTTAACCGGGGAGCTGTTTTTT.

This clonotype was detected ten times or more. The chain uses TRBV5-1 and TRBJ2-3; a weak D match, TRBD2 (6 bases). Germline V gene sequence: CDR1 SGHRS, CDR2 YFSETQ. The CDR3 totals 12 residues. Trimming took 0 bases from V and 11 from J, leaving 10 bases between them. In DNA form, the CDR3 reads TGCGCCAGCAGCTTGGAGGAGGGAAAGCAGTATTTT. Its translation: CASSLEEGKQYF.

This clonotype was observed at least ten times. The CDR3 DNA reads as TGTGCCAGCAGCGTAGTGGGGGATTCACCCCTCCACTTT. It is translated as CASSVVGDSPLHF. The rearrangement joins TRBV9 to TRBJ1-6, with D possibly TRBD1 on 5 matching bases. V gave up 0 bases and J gave up 8 bases, with 6 bases separating them. Germline V gives CDR1 SGDLS, CDR2 YYNGEE. The CDR3 runs to 13 residues.

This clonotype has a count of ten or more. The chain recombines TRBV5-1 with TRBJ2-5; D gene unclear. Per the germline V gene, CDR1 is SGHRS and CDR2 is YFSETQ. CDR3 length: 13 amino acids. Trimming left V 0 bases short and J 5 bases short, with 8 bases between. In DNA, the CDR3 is TGCGCCAGCAGCTTGGGGGGTGAGGAGACCCAGTACTTC. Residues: CASSLGGEETQYF.

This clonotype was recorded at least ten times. The CDR3 bases are TGTGCCAGTAGTGACCGGGGGGGGTACACCGGGGAGCTGTTTTTT. This encodes CASSDRGGYTGELFF. The chain couples TRBV19 to TRBJ2-2; 8 bases are shared with TRBD2. V was clipped by 5 bases and J by 3 bases; unmatched bases: 5. CDR3 length: 15 amino acids. CDR1 is LNHDA, CDR2 SQIVND, per germline (reference sequence).

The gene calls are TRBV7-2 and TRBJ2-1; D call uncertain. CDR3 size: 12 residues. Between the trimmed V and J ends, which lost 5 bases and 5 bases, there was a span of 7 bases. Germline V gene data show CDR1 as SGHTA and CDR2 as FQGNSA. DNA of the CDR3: TGTGCCAGCAGCCCAAGCGACAATGAGCAGTTCTTC. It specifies CASSPSDNEQFF.

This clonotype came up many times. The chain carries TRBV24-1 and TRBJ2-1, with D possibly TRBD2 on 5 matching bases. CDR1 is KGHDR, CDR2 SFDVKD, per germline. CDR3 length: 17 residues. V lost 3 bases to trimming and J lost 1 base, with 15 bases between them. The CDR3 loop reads CATSDPGSERSYNEQFF. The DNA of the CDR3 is TGTGCCACCAGTGATCCGGGCTCGGAGCGGTCCTACAATGAGCAGTTCTTC.

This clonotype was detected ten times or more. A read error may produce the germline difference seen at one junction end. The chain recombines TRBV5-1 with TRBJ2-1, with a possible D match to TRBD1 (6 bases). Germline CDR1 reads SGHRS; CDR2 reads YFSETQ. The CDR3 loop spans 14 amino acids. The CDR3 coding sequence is TGTGCCAGCAGCTCAGGGGACTCCTACAATGAGCAGTTCTTC. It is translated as CASSSGDSYNEQFF.

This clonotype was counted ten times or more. CDR3 in DNA: TGTGCCAGCAGCCCGCGGCCTCGGTCTTCGTGGGAGGGCCTACCCTACGAGCAGTACTTC. Protein sequence: CASSPRPRSSWEGLPYEQYF. The V gene is TRBV3-1, the J gene TRBJ2-7; TRBD2 agrees at 7 bases. Germline V gene data show CDR1 as LGHDT and CDR2 as YNNKEL (reference sequence). The CDR3 is 20 residues long. V was clipped by 4 bases and J by 2 bases; unmatched bases: 23.

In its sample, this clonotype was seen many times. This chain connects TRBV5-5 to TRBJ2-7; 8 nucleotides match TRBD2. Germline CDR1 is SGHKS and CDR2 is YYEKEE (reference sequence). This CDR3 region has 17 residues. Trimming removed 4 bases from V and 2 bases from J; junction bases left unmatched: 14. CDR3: CASSTIRVGGATYEQYF. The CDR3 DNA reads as TGTGCCAGCAGCACCATCCGAGTCGGGGGGGCTACCTACGAGCAGTACTTC.

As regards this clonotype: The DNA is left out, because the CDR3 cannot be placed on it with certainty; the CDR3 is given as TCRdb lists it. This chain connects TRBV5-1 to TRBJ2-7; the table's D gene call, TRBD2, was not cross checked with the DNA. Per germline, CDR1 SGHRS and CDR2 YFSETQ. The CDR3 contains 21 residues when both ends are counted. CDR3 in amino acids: CASSFYICSAAKRQGSNEQYF.

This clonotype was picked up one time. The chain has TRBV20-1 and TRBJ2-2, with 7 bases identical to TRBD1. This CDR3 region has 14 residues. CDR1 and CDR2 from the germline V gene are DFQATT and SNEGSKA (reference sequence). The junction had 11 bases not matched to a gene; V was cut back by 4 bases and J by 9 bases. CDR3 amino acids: CSAKHRGETRELFF. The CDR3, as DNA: TGCAGTGCTAAACACAGGGGCGAAACCAGGGAGCTGTTTTTT.

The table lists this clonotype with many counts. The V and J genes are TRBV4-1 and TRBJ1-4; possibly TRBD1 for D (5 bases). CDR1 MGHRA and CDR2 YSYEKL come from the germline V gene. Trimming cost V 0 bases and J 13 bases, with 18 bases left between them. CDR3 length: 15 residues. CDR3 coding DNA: TGCGCCAGCAGCCAAGAAAAGGGGTCGCAGGGAAGACTGTTTTTT. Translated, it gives CASSQEKGSQGRLFF.

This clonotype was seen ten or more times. CDR3 loop: CASSAGPGGFYEQYF. In DNA form, the CDR3 reads TGTGCCAGCAGCGCGGGACCCGGGGGTTTTTACGAGCAGTACTTC. The rearrangement uses TRBV9 and TRBJ2-7; TRBD2 is a possible D gene (6 bases). Trimming cost V 3 bases and J 4 bases, with 17 bases left between them. Germline lookup yields CDR1 SGDLS and CDR2 YYNGEE. This CDR3 has 15 amino acids.

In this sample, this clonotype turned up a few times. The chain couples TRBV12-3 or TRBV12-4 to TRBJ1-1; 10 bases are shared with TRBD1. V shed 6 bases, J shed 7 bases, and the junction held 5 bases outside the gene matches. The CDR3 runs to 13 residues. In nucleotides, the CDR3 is TGTGCCAGCAGACAAGGACAGGGGGGTGAAGCTTTCTTT. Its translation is CASRQGQGGEAFF.

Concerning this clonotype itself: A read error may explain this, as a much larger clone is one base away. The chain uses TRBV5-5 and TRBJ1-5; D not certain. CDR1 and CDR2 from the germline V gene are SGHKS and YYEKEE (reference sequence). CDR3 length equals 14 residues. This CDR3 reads CVSSRESGNQPQHF. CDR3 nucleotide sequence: TGTGTCAGCAGCCGAGAAAGCGGCAATCAGCCCCAGCATTTT.